This T cell receptor (beta chain) was observed in a study of Ad26.COV2.S vaccination and SARS-CoV-2 variants. Study summary: Donor got 5x10^10 or 1x10^11 viral particles of Ad26.COV2.S.

The table came from immunoSEQ multiplex PCR; TCRdb's copy has only in-frame clones and leaves some out. There are some 410,000 clones in the sample; 80% to 95% occur only once, and approximately 1.7% lies in the top ten. As for treatment: about 20 received Ad26.COV2.S at low or high dose, single or two shots; five or six received placebo; per-sample allocation not given. Sampling occurred on day 63 after the first vaccine or placebo injection. V was clipped by 2 bases and J by 0 bases, with 17 bases between them. This CDR3 is 18 amino acids long. CDR1 LNHDA and CDR2 SQIVND come from the germline V gene (reference sequence).

The sequences come from peripheral blood, collected in a trial of Ad26.COV2.S vaccine versus placebo. The chain carries TRBV19 and TRBJ1-3; D is perhaps TRBD1 (5 bases). The source of this sequence is a person aged 18 to 65 who received the Ad26.COV2.S COVID-19 vaccine or a placebo. The CDR3 loop reads CASSIPPGRQSSGNTIYF. The DNA for the CDR3 is TGTGCCAGTAGTATACCTCCGGGACGGCAGTCCTCTGGAAACACCATATATTTT.